A single sample gave rise to the 21 T cell receptor beta chains below, sequenced in a study of breast tumors, draining lymph nodes, adjacent tissues. Axillary draining lymph nodes of breast cancer patients supplied the node samples. TCRdb recomputed calls from the multiplex PCR reads with MiXCR, one row per CDR3 protein. The profile shows more than 200,000 distinct CDR3 sequences, roughly 30% of them singletons. Sequencing was done on a sample of axillary lymph node tissue. These receptors originate from a female donor with breast cancer. Some clones in this sample may be carry-over from other donors' samples.

CDR3 sequence: CASSPAGIGDEKLFF. In DNA, the CDR3 is TGTGCCAGCAGTCCGGCCGGGATAGGGGATGAAAAACTGTTTTTT. J is TRBJ1-4 and V is TRBV2, with D possibly matching TRBD1 (5 bases). Trimming pared 5 bases from V and 6 bases from J, leaving 16 bases between. The length of the CDR3 is 15 residues. CDR1 SNHLY and CDR2 FYNNEI come from the germline V gene.

This clonotype was seen just once. The chain combines TRBV29-1 with TRBJ2-3; 10 nucleotides match TRBD2. Unmatched junction bases numbered 6, after V lost 4 bases and J lost 2 bases. Per the germline V gene, CDR1 is SQVTM and CDR2 is ANQGSEA. The CDR3 runs 15 residues. The CDR3 region has the DNA TGCAGCGTTGGCCCGAGCGGGGGGGACACAGATACGCAGTATTTT. It translates to CSVGPSGGDTDTQYF.

V is TRBV18 and J is TRBJ2-7, with 11 bases aligning to TRBD1. The CDR3 has 14 residues. J was trimmed by 6 bases and V by 4 bases; bases with no gene match: 5. From germline, CDR1 is KGHSH and CDR2 LQKENI. The CDR3 here is CASSQPGQGVEQYF. CDR3 bases: TGTGCCAGCTCACAGCCGGGACAGGGGGTCGAGCAGTACTTC.

This clonotype has ten or more counts. V gene TRBV9 combines with J gene TRBJ2-6; D is unclear. The ends were cut back, 4 bases at V and 0 bases at J, with 17 bases in the middle. Germline assignment: CDR1 SGDLS and CDR2 YYNGEE. The CDR3 extends over 18 amino acids. The CDR3 DNA follows: TGTGCCAGCAGCTCACAACCGGGTCTGAACTCTGGGGCCAACGTCCTGACTTTC. Its protein is CASSSQPGLNSGANVLTF.

A note on this clonotype: A read error may account for a junction end that differs from germline. This chain links TRBV6-4 with TRBJ2-4; 12 bases are a match to TRBD1. CDR1 is MRHNA and CDR2 is SNTAGT in the germline V gene. The CDR3 covers 19 residues. In nucleotides, the CDR3 is TGTGCCAGCAGTCACTCAGGGACAGGGGGCGGTTGGGGCAAAAACATTCAGTACTTC. This translates into CASSHSGTGGGWGKNIQYF.

This clonotype has at least ten counts. The chain joins TRBV19 to TRBJ1-5, with D possibly matching TRBD1 (5 bases). The V gene lost 4 bases and the J gene lost 2 bases, with 15 bases spanning the gap. The CDR3 has 16 amino acids. CDR1 and CDR2 from the germline V gene are LNHDA and SQIVND (reference sequence). CDR3 loop: CASSTRGVGGNQPQHF. The CDR3, as DNA: TGTGCCAGTAGTACCCGGGGAGTGGGGGGCAATCAGCCCCAGCATTTT.

This chain uses TRBV19 with TRBJ1-1, with D maybe TRBD1 (5 bases). Trimming left V 3 bases short and J 1 base short, with 9 bases between. The CDR3 spans 14 residues. Germline-derived CDR1 and CDR2 are LNHDA and SQIVND (reference sequence). The CDR3 reads CASSIDRWNTEAFF. The DNA of the CDR3 is TGTGCCAGTAGTATTGACAGATGGAACACTGAAGCTTTCTTT. The variable domain in full, with the rest retrieved from reference TRBV19 and TRBJ1-1, is DGGITQSPKYLFRKEGQNVTLSCEQNLNHDAMYWYRQDPGQGLRLIYYSQIVNDFQKGDIAEGYSVSREKKESFPLTVTSAQKNPTAFYLCASSIDRWNTEAFFGQGTRLTVV.

This clonotype was counted at least ten times. One end of the junction fails to match germline, which may point to a read error. This chain uses TRBV12-3 or TRBV12-4 with TRBJ2-3; 10 bases map to TRBD2. The CDR3 has 15 residues. As DNA, the CDR3 is TGTGCCAGCAGTCTAGCGGGAGTGGGGCAAGATACGCAGTATTTT. It translates to CASSLAGVGQDTQYF.

This clonotype showed up many times. The chain recombines TRBV2 with TRBJ1-2; 7 bases map to TRBD1. Germline-derived CDR1 and CDR2 are SNHLY and FYNNEI. The CDR3 extends over 14 amino acids. V was pared by 7 bases and J by 3 bases, with 8 bases of the junction left unmatched. CDR3 in DNA: TGTGCCAGCACCCAGGGGGGTCGAGACTATGGCTACACCTTC. It specifies CASTQGGRDYGYTF.

In this sample, this clonotype turned up many times. This sequence joins TRBV13 and TRBJ2-7; D might be TRBD1 (5 bases). CDR1 is PRHDT and CDR2 is FYEKMQ in the germline V gene (reference sequence). The CDR3 is 14 amino acids. V was clipped by 5 bases and J by 4 bases, with 15 bases between them. The chain's CDR3 is CASSRMGQIYEQYF. For the CDR3, the DNA is TGTGCCAGCAGCCGCATGGGGCAAATTTACGAGCAGTACTTC.

This clonotype was counted at least ten times. The V gene is TRBV7-8, the J gene TRBJ2-1, with 13 bases identical to TRBD2. Germline trimming cut 3 bases from V and 8 bases from J; bases unmatched to any gene: 10. The CDR3 contains 17 residues. Germline V gene sequence: CDR1 SGHVS, CDR2 FQNEAQ. The CDR3 spells CASSLRTSGSPRDEQFF. Written as DNA, the CDR3 is TGTGCCAGCAGCTTGCGGACTAGCGGGAGTCCCAGGGATGAGCAGTTCTTC. Filled out from reference TRBV7-8 and TRBJ2-1, the complete variable domain reads GAGVSQSPRYKVAKRGQDVALRCDPISGHVSLFWYQQALGQGPEFLTYFQNEAQLDKSGLPSDRFFAERPEGSVSTLKIQRTQQEDSAVYLCASSLRTSGSPRDEQFFGPGTRLTVL.

The chain combines TRBV7-2 with TRBJ1-4; maybe TRBD1 (6 bases). Germline lookup yields CDR1 SGHTA and CDR2 FQGNSA. The length of the CDR3 is 16 residues. V was trimmed by 2 bases and J by 10 bases, leaving 20 bases between them. The CDR3 region is CASSLFGTPTHPKLFF. The CDR3 nucleotides read TGTGCCAGCAGCTTATTCGGGACACCTACGCATCCAAAACTGTTTTTT. The full variable domain, rest sourced from reference TRBV7-2 and TRBJ1-4, is GAGVSQSPSNKVTEKGKDVELRCDPISGHTALYWYRQSLGQGLEFLIYFQGNSAPDKSGLPSDRFSAERTGGSVSTLTIQRTQQEDSAVYLCASSLFGTPTHPKLFFGSGTQLSVL.

This clonotype was picked up a small number of times. A read error is possible here, since a much larger clone lies one base away. V and J are TRBV4-1 and TRBJ2-7, with D uncertain. The CDR3 covers 16 residues. Germline CDR1 is MGHRA and CDR2 is YSYEKL. Here the CDR3 DNA reads TGCGCCAGCGGCCAAGGGATCGGGCCTTCCTCCTACGAGCAGTACTTC. Translation: CASGQGIGPSSYEQYF.

At least ten counts were recorded for this clonotype. Written as DNA, the CDR3 is TGCAGTGCTAGAGACTACGAGCAGTACTTC. This sequence encodes CSARDYEQYF. The V call is TRBV20-1, the J call TRBJ2-7; no definite D call. The CDR3 covers 10 residues. Germline V lookup: CDR1 DFQATT, CDR2 SNEGSKA (reference sequence). The ends were cut back, 0 bases at V and 3 bases at J, with 0 bases in the middle.

The chain carries TRBV25-1 and TRBJ2-2; 7 bases match TRBD2. V was clipped by 4 bases and J by 3 bases; unmatched bases: 11. CDR3 length: 17 amino acids. Germline loops: CDR1 MGHDK, CDR2 SYGVNS. The CDR3 nucleotides read TGTGCCAGCAGTGCTAGAGATCAGCGGGGCCACACCGGGGAGCTGTTTTTT. Translating it yields CASSARDQRGHTGELFF. The full variable domain, in which reference TRBV25-1 and TRBJ2-2 provide the parts outside the CDR3, is EADIYQTPRYLVIGTGKKITLECSQTMGHDKMYWYQQDPGMELHLIHYSYGVNSTEKGDLSSESTVSRIRTEHFPLTLESARPSHTSQYLCASSARDQRGHTGELFFGEGSRLTVL.

Many counts were recorded for this clonotype. This rearrangement joins TRBV7-8 to TRBJ2-7, with a tentative D call TRBD2 (6 bases). Per the germline V gene, CDR1 is SGHVS and CDR2 is FQNEAQ. V was clipped by 1 base and J by 7 bases, with 14 bases between them. The CDR3 runs to 14 residues. Written as DNA, the CDR3 is TGTGCCAGCAGCTTAGGCGGGGCGGGATTGGAGCAGTACTTC. Translating gives CASSLGGAGLEQYF. Together with reference TRBV7-8 and TRBJ2-7, the CDR3 gives the full variable domain: GAGVSQSPRYKVAKRGQDVALRCDPISGHVSLFWYQQALGQGPEFLTYFQNEAQLDKSGLPSDRFFAERPEGSVSTLKIQRTQQEDSAVYLCASSLGGAGLEQYFGPGTRLTVT.

This clonotype was detected many times. The chain joins TRBV3-1 to TRBJ1-3; D is ambiguous. This CDR3 region has 15 residues. The V end lost 1 base, the J end lost 4 bases, and 11 bases lay between the germline ends. Germline CDR1 LGHDT, CDR2 YNNKEL (reference sequence). The CDR3 is CASSQVPGTGNTIYF. The CDR3 bases are TGTGCCAGCAGCCAAGTGCCAGGCACGGGAAACACCATATATTTT. Drawing the rest from reference TRBV3-1 and TRBJ1-3, the complete variable domain is DTAVSQTPKYLVTQMGNDKSIKCEQNLGHDTMYWYKQDSKKFLKIMFSYNNKELIINETVPNRFSPKSPDKAHLNLHINSLELGDSAVYFCASSQVPGTGNTIYFGEGSWLTVV.

This clonotype appeared many times. V is TRBV13 and J is TRBJ1-5, with TRBD1 identical over 7 bases. Trimming cost V 0 bases and J 4 bases; bases outside gene matches: 3. The CDR3 is 15 amino acids. Per the germline V gene, CDR1 is PRHDT and CDR2 is FYEKMQ (reference sequence). CDR3 in amino acids: CASSLGTGTNQPQHF. The CDR3 coding sequence is TGTGCCAGCAGCTTAGGGACAGGGACGAATCAGCCCCAGCATTTT.

A note on this clonotype: Given a much more abundant clone one base away, this may be a read error. The chain employs TRBV5-8 and TRBJ1-6; D remains unclear. V was shortened by 1 base and J by 8 bases, with 13 bases between the two germline ends. This CDR3 spans 15 amino acids. The germline V gene encodes CDR1 SGHTS and CDR2 YDEGEE. The CDR3 sequence: CASSLSRARDSPLHF. The CDR3 DNA reads as TGTGCCAGCAGCTTGTCCCGGGCCCGGGATTCACCCCTCCACTTT.

This clonotype appeared many times. V gene TRBV12-3 or TRBV12-4 combines with J gene TRBJ2-7, with D perhaps assigned TRBD1 or TRBD2 (6 bases each). Trimming took 0 bases from V and 6 from J, leaving 12 bases between them. This CDR3 spans 14 amino acids. The CDR3 coding sequence is TGTGCCAGCAGTTTAGCCGGGGGCGTGGGCGAGCAGTACTTC. As protein: CASSLAGGVGEQYF.

This clonotype was observed once. The chain couples TRBV24-1 to TRBJ2-1; 11 nucleotides line up with TRBD2. Germline CDR1 reads KGHDR; CDR2 reads SFDVKD. J was trimmed by 9 bases and V by 8 bases; bases with no gene match: 5. This CDR3 has 13 residues. The CDR3 here is CATMVAGGGEQFF. In DNA form, the CDR3 reads TGTGCCACCATGGTAGCGGGAGGGGGTGAGCAGTTCTTC.